This T cell receptor beta chain was identified in a study of cytomegalovirus exposure and HLA in healthy donors. The method was immunoSEQ multiplex PCR; TCRdb's version includes in-frame clones alone and lacks a portion of them. The sample holds roughly 250,000 clones, approximately 90% seen once. The validation cohort, a group of 120 subjects, included the donors and was separate from the roughly 620-subject first cohort. About this clone: What it binds is unknown.

CDR1 is SGHDN and CDR2 is FVKESK in the germline V gene. Trimming took 0 bases from V and 7 from J, leaving 6 bases between them. CDR3 length equals 13 residues. Study outcomes and limitations: A classifier reportedly called cytomegalovirus status with high sensitivity and specificity. The majority of TCR sequences were rare, yet some public TCRs appeared in many donors. Through in vitro validation, three CMV-associated chains were shown to be specific for CMV antigens.

The sequenced sample was PBMCs. The gene calls are TRBV14 and TRBJ1-4; no clear D gene. The TCR comes from a man aged 18 to 35 in good health and CMV-seronegative. The CDR3 loop is CASSQDNSEKLFF. CDR3 in DNA: TGTGCCAGCAGCCAAGATAATAGTGAAAAACTGTTTTTT.